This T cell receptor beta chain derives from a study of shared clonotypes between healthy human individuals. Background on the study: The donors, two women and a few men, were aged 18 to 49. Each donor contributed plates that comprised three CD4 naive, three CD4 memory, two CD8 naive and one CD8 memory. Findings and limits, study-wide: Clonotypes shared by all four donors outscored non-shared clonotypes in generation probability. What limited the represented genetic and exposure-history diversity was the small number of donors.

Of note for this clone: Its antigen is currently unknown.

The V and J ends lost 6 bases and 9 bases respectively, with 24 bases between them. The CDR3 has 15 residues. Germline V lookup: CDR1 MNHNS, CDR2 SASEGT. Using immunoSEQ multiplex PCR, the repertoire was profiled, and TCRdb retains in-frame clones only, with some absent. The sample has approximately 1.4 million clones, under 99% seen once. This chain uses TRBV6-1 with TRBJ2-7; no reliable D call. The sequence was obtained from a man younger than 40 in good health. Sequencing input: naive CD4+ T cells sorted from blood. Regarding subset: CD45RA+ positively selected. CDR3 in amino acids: CASSDAKEGPRGQYF. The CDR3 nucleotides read TGTGCCAGCAGCGATGCCAAAGAAGGGCCGAGAGGGCAGTACTTC.